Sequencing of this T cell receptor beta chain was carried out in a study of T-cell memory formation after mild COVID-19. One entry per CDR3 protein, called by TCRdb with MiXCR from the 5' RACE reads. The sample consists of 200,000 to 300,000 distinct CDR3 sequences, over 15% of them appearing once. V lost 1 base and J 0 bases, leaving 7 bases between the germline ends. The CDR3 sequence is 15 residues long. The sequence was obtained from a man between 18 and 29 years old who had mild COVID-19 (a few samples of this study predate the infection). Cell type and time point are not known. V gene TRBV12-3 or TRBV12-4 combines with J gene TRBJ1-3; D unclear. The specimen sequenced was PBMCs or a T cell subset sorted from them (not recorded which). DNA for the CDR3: TGTGCCAGCAGTTTAGGTCTTGCCTCTGGAAACACCATATATTTT. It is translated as CASSLGLASGNTIYF.